The 24 T cell receptor beta chains in this list originate from one sample, sequenced in a study of response to subunit inactivated influenza vaccine (dated by TCRdb to 2017 to 2018). The library was built by means of RT-PCR. These reads were obtained on an Illumina HiSeq 2500. In TCRdb, the public reads were trimmed at Q25 with fastp and aligned with MiXCR, with productive beta chains retained. Identical CDR3 proteins give one entry, which carries the most common genes and DNA. This sample gives just over 300,000 distinct CDR3 sequences in total; 20% to 25% of them show up just once. Roughly 10% of the sample is in the top ten clones. Material: PBMCs from blood, obtained about 20 months after vaccination. The receptors were sampled from a man aged 45 to 70 who received an inactivated influenza vaccine. Donor details come from another sample of the same person, matched by shared clones.

This clonotype is medium-sized (0.01 to 0.1%). CDR3 sequence (DNA): TGCGCCAGCAGCCCCGGGCTCAGGGTCACTGAAGCTTTCTTT. Encoded protein: CASSPGLRVTEAFF. V and J are TRBV5-1 and TRBJ1-1, with D tentatively TRBD1 (5 bases). The V end lost 4 bases, the J end lost 4 bases, and 14 bases lay between the germline ends. This CDR3 is built from 14 residues. Germline assignment: CDR1 SGHRS and CDR2 YFSETQ.

The J gene is TRBJ2-3, the V gene TRBV5-1, with D possibly matching TRBD2 (5 bases). Germline V gives CDR1 SGHRS, CDR2 YFSETQ. Trimming pared 7 bases from V and 3 bases from J, leaving 18 bases between. This CDR3 spans 15 amino acids. The CDR3, as DNA: TGCGCCAGCGGACTGGGGTACAGCACAACAGATACGCAGTATTTT. It encodes CASGLGYSTTDTQYF.

There are many counts of this clonotype. The V call is TRBV29-1, the J call TRBJ1-3; D gene uncertain. V lost 5 bases and J lost 3, with 8 bases in between. This CDR3 has 12 amino acids. Germline loops: CDR1 SQVTM, CDR2 ANQGSEA. The CDR3 coding sequence is TGCAGCGTTTTCTCTGATGGAAACACCATATATTTT. This gives the protein CSVFSDGNTIYF.

The chain carries TRBV7-2 and TRBJ2-7; D is uncertain. The CDR3 covers 14 residues. CDR1 is SGHTA and CDR2 is FQGNSA in the germline V gene. Deletions cut 3 bases from V and 3 bases from J, with 12 bases between. The CDR3 DNA reads as TGTGCCAGCAGCTTCCGAGCCCCGGACTACGAGCAGTACTTC. The encoded protein is CASSFRAPDYEQYF.

This clonotype turned up a few times. V gene TRBV18 combines with J gene TRBJ1-6; D is uncertain. Trimming took 3 bases from V and 3 from J, leaving 9 bases between them. Germline V CDR1 and CDR2: KGHSH, LQKENI. The CDR3 runs 15 residues. The CDR3 loop is CASSPGQRYNSPLHF. The CDR3 DNA reads TGTGCCAGCTCACCTGGGCAGCGCTATAATTCACCCCTCCACTTT.

This sequence joins TRBV14 and TRBJ1-2; D call uncertain. In germline, CDR1 is SGHDN, CDR2 FVKESK. Trimming took off 4 bases at V and 6 bases at J, with 9 bases between the two ends. The CDR3 runs to 12 residues. The DNA of the CDR3 is TGTGCCAGCAGCCTGTCCATAGATGGCTACACCTTC. It yields the protein CASSLSIDGYTF.

The chain has TRBV20-1 and TRBJ2-3; TRBD2 matches 9 bases. The CDR3 length is 15 residues. The germline gives CDR1 DFQATT, CDR2 SNEGSKA (reference sequence). The ends lost 0 bases at V and 1 base at J; junction bases unmatched: 2. CDR3 residues: CSARDRTSGTDTQYF. DNA for the CDR3: TGCAGTGCTAGAGACCGGACTAGCGGCACAGATACGCAGTATTTT.

This clonotype was observed a handful of times. The DNA for the CDR3 is TGCAGCGTTGAAGGGAGACGACAGAGCATTGCTTTCTTT. This sequence encodes CSVEGRRQSIAFF. J is TRBJ1-1 and V is TRBV29-1; tentative D call: TRBD1 (5 bases). Trimming pared 1 base from V and 11 bases from J, leaving 17 bases between. CDR3 length: 13 amino acids. Germline V gene lookup returns CDR1 SQVTM and CDR2 ANQGSEA.

This clonotype was observed a handful of times. The V call is TRBV5-1, the J call TRBJ2-1; TRBD2 aligns across 10 bases. Losses at the gene ends were 3 bases for V and 0 bases for J; bases not matched to a gene: 9. Germline V gene data show CDR1 as SGHRS and CDR2 as YFSETQ. The CDR3 covers 18 residues. The CDR3 nucleotides are TGCGCCAGCAGCTCCGCTAGCGGGAGTGCTAGCTCCTACAATGAGCAGTTCTTC. Amino acid sequence: CASSSASGSASSYNEQFF.

The V gene is TRBV29-1, the J gene TRBJ1-4; a weak D match, TRBD1 (6 bases). This CDR3 is built from 14 residues. Between the trimmed V and J ends, which lost 6 bases and 0 bases, there was a span of 11 bases. Looked up from germline, CDR1 is SQVTM and CDR2 is ANQGSEA. This chain's CDR3 is CSVRTVSTNEKLFF. CDR3 DNA sequence: TGCAGCGTCCGGACAGTATCAACTAATGAAAAACTGTTTTTT.

The chain combines TRBV7-9 with TRBJ1-6; TRBD1 aligns across 9 bases. This CDR3 spans 14 amino acids. Germline V gene lookup returns CDR1 SEHNR and CDR2 FQNEAQ (reference sequence). After removal of 7 bases from V and 10 bases from J, the junction contained 8 bases not matched to a gene. CDR3 sequence: CASTYGDRASPLHF. The DNA for the CDR3 is TGTGCCAGCACCTACGGGGACAGGGCCTCACCCCTCCACTTT.

This clonotype was counted many times. The rearrangement joins TRBV29-1 to TRBJ1-1, with D possibly being TRBD1 (6 bases). V was cut by 7 bases and J by 6 bases, with 15 bases left in between. This CDR3 spans 12 amino acids. Germline V gene sequence: CDR1 SQVTM, CDR2 ANQGSEA. CDR3 DNA sequence: TGCAGCGGCGGGACAATATGGTCTGAAGCTTTCTTT. Encoded protein: CSGGTIWSEAFF.

Comments on this clonotype: This may come from a read error, since a much larger clone is one base off. The CDR3 reads CATSRDRGDSGNQPQHF. The CDR3 nucleotides are TGTGCCACCAGCAGAGATCGGGGGGACAGTGGCAATCAGCCCCAGCATTTT. This sequence joins TRBV15 and TRBJ1-5; 7 bases line up with TRBD1. The CDR3 consists of 17 residues. V shed 0 bases and J 2 bases; nucleotides not matched to a gene: 7. Per germline, CDR1 LNHNV and CDR2 YYDKDF (reference sequence).

The table lists this clonotype with a few counts. The chain joins TRBV4-1 to TRBJ2-6; D unclear. Trimming pared 0 bases from V and 6 bases from J, leaving 9 bases between. The CDR3 has 15 amino acids. From germline, CDR1 is MGHRA and CDR2 YSYEKL. In DNA form, the CDR3 reads TGCGCCAGCAGCCAAGAGCCAGTCCTGGCCAACGTCCTGACTTTC. It yields the protein CASSQEPVLANVLTF.

The chain combines TRBV28 with TRBJ2-5; D unclear. Looked up from germline, CDR1 is MDHEN and CDR2 is SYDVKM. Trimming pared 3 bases from V and 3 bases from J, leaving 8 bases between. The CDR3 is 13 residues long. For the CDR3, the DNA is TGTGCCAGCAGTTTGTCCAGTAAAGAGACCCAGTACTTC. Translated, it gives CASSLSSKETQYF.

The rearrangement uses TRBV20-1 and TRBJ2-3; possibly TRBD2 for D (7 bases). The CDR3 spans 14 residues. The V gene lost 6 bases and the J gene lost 1 base, with 14 bases spanning the gap. Germline CDR1 is DFQATT and CDR2 is SNEGSKA (reference sequence). The CDR3 is CSAPRGGRTDTQYF. CDR3 DNA sequence: TGCAGTGCCCCTAGGGGGGGACGCACAGATACGCAGTATTTT.

This chain joins TRBV28 and TRBJ2-1; 9 bases fit TRBD1. V lost 8 bases to trimming and J lost 8 bases; unmatched junction nucleotides: 7. The CDR3 has 13 residues. CDR1 and CDR2 (germline): MDHEN, SYDVKM. The CDR3 DNA reads TGTGCCAGCGCGGGACAGGGATATCATGAGCAGTTCTTC. This codes for CASAGQGYHEQFF. The full variable domain, its missing parts supplied by reference TRBV28 and TRBJ2-1, is DVKVTQSSRYLVKRTGEKVFLECVQDMDHENMFWYRQDPGLGLRLIYFSYDVKMKEKGDIPEGYSVSREKKERFSLILESASTNQTSMYLCASAGQGYHEQFFGPGTRLTVL.

This clonotype was seen at least ten times. The rearrangement joins TRBV28 to TRBJ2-7; 7 nucleotides align to TRBD2. Trimming took 5 bases from V and 10 from J; bases not matched to a gene: 11. Germline assignment: CDR1 MDHEN and CDR2 SYDVKM. CDR3 size: 13 residues. The CDR3 is CASSPGLLASQYF. The CDR3 DNA sequence: TGTGCCAGCAGTCCAGGACTACTAGCGAGCCAGTACTTC.

This chain connects TRBV6-2 or TRBV6-3 to TRBJ1-5; D is possibly TRBD1 (6 bases). CDR1 MNHEY and CDR2 SVGEGT come from the germline V gene. This CDR3 spans 15 amino acids. V shed 6 bases and J shed 0 bases, with 12 bases lying between them. The chain's CDR3 is CASRRTVNSNQPQHF. The CDR3 nucleotides are TGTGCCAGCAGACGGACAGTTAATAGCAATCAGCCCCAGCATTTT.

There are a few counts of this clonotype. The chain has TRBV27 and TRBJ2-3; D possibly corresponds to TRBD2 (6 bases). The CDR3 is 15 residues long. V was trimmed by 6 bases and J by 0 bases, leaving 13 bases between them. From germline, CDR1 is MNHEY and CDR2 SMNVEV (reference sequence). CDR3 coding DNA: TGTGCCAGCAGGAGGGGCGGGGCTAGCACAGATACGCAGTATTTT. As protein: CASRRGGASTDTQYF.

The chain recombines TRBV5-1 with TRBJ2-2; unclear D gene. The CDR3 consists of 13 residues. V was trimmed by 9 bases and J by 1 base, leaving 10 bases between them. Germline loops: CDR1 SGHRS, CDR2 YFSETQ. Here the CDR3 DNA reads TGCGCCACCAAAAGCGAGAACACCGGGGAGCTGTTTTTT. This codes for CATKSENTGELFF.

The rearrangement uses TRBV20-1 and TRBJ1-2; D not certain. The CDR3 sequence is 17 residues long. Germline CDR1 DFQATT, CDR2 SNEGSKA (reference sequence). Trimming cost V 0 bases and J 6 bases, with 23 bases left between them. CDR3 in amino acids: CSARDLDPGVLLDGYTF. CDR3 DNA: TGCAGTGCTAGAGATCTGGACCCGGGCGTCCTTCTCGATGGCTACACCTTC.

The chain couples TRBV29-1 to TRBJ1-5, with D possibly matching TRBD1 (6 bases). Germline loops: CDR1 SQVTM, CDR2 ANQGSEA. V lost 4 bases, J lost 5 bases, and 15 bases lay in between. The CDR3 covers 14 residues. The CDR3 DNA reads TGCAGCGTTGTGGGGGCGGACGGCGATCAGCCCCAGCATTTT. The encoded protein is CSVVGADGDQPQHF.

This clonotype turned up a few times. The chain is built from TRBV19 and TRBJ1-1; D remains unclear. The V end was cut by 7 bases, the J end by 0 bases, with 18 bases between. Germline CDR1 and CDR2: LNHDA and SQIVND (reference sequence). This CDR3 has 16 residues. DNA for the CDR3: TGTGCCAGTAAAAACAGAGATTTACTGCTGAACACTGAAGCTTTCTTT. Translating it yields CASKNRDLLLNTEAFF.